This T cell receptor beta chain comes out of a study of blood T cell repertoires in COVID-19. Study at large: Sources were T cells, B-cell-depleted T cells, or PBMCs; the material itself was cDNA or gDNA.

Original handling: Estimated nucleated cell counts came from reference gene primer amplification. Some clones are missing from TCRdb's copy, which holds only in-frame ones; the method was immunoSEQ multiplex PCR. V and J calls and clone size follow that table, whereas D and trimming were derived from the DNA. The sample gives 160,000 or so clones, roughly 80% of which show up once; approximately 0.5% is in the top ten. V gave up 0 bases and J gave up 7 bases, with 15 bases separating them. The CDR3 length is 15 residues. The germline V gene has CDR1 LNHNV and CDR2 YYDKDF (reference sequence). The clonotype was recovered from a man aged 60 to 75 with acute or convalescent COVID-19. The rearrangement uses TRBV15 and TRBJ1-2; D is perhaps TRBD1 (6 bases). The specimen sequenced was peripheral blood. The CDR3 DNA follows: TGTGCCACCAGCAGAGATAACAGGGCCGAAAGTGGCTACACCTTC. Protein product: CATSRDNRAESGYTF.